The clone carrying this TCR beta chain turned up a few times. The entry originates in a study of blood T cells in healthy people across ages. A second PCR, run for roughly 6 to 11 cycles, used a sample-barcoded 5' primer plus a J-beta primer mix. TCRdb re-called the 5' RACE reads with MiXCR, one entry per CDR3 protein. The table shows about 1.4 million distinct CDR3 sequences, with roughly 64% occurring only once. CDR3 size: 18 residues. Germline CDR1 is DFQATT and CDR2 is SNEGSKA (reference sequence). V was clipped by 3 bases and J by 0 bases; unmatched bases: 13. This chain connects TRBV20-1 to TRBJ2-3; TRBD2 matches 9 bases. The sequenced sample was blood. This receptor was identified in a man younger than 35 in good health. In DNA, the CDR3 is TGCAGTGCTAGTTGGGTGCTAGCGGGGCCCTATAGCACAGATACGCAGTATTTT. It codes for CSASWVLAGPYSTDTQYF.